This T cell receptor (beta chain) is drawn from a study of identical twins. CDR3 size: 15 residues. Per germline, CDR1 DFQATT and CDR2 SNEGSKA (reference sequence). V lost 1 base and J lost 6; bases outside the gene matches: 6. TCRdb independently ran MiXCR on the 5' RACE reads; one entry per CDR3 protein. This table has some 570,000 distinct CDR3 sequences, about a fifth appearing once. The same data also contributed to another study, on yellow fever vaccine responses in identical twins.

The chain couples TRBV20-1 to TRBJ2-2; 9 bases agree with TRBD1. The clonotype comes from a young woman in good health. Sequencing input: CD4+ T cells sorted from blood. The CDR3 DNA follows: TGCAGTGCTAGAGGAGGGACAGGGTTAGCCGGGGAGCTGTTTTTT. Its protein product is CSARGGTGLAGELFF.